The sequence of this TCR beta chain was determined in a study of graft-versus-host responses after intestinal transplantation. Profiled with immunoSEQ multiplex PCR; TCRdb holds only in-frame clones, not every one. This sample has under 150,000 clones, with about 93% found just once. Trimming removed 1 base at V and 5 bases at J, with 8 bases between. Germline-derived CDR1 and CDR2 are SGHTS and YDEGEE. CDR3 length: 13 amino acids. Concerning this clone itself: What it binds is unknown.

The sequence came from a human donor who received an intestinal transplant. The V call is TRBV5-8, the J call TRBJ2-3; D unresolved. The input for sequencing was unstimulated CD4+ T cells sorted from spleen or lymph node cells, taken before intestinal transplant. The CDR3 spells CASSLSPGDTQYF. The DNA for the CDR3 is TGTGCCAGCAGCTTGTCCCCAGGAGATACGCAGTATTTT. Drawing the rest from reference TRBV5-8 and TRBJ2-3, the complete variable domain is EAGVTQSPTHLIKTRGQQATLRCSPISGHTSVYWYQQALGLGLQFLLWYDEGEERNRGNFPPRFSGRQFPNYSSELNVNALELEDSALYLCASSLSPGDTQYFGPGTRLTVL.